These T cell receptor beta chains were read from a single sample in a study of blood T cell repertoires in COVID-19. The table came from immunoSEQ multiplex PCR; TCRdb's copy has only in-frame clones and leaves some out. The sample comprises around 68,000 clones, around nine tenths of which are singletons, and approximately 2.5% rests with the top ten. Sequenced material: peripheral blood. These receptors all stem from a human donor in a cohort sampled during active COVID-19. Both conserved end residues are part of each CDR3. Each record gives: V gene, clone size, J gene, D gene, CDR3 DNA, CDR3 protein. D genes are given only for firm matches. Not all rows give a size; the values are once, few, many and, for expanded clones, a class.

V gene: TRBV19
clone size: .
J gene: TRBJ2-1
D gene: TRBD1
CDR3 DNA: TGTGCCAGTAGTATGCTTAGGGGACAGGGATTAAGTGAGCAGTTCTTC
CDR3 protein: CASSMLRGQGLSEQFF

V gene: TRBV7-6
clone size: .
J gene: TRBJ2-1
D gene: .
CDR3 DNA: TGTGCCAGCAGCTCAGGCGACCGAGGGAGCTCCTACAATGAGCAGTTCTTC
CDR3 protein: CASSSGDRGSSYNEQFF

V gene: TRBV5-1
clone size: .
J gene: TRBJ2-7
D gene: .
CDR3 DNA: TGCGCCAGCAGCTTGGTGAGCGGTCCCTACGAGCAGTACTTC
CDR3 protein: CASSLVSGPYEQYF

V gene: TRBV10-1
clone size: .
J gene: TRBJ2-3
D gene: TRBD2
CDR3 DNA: TGCGCCAGCAGTGAGGGACTAGCGGGGGGCTTCACAGATACGCAGTATTTT
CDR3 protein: CASSEGLAGGFTDTQYF

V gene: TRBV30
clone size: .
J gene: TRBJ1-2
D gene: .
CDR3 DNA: TGTGCCTGGGACCCCGGGACACCAGTCTATGGCTACACCTTC
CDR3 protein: CAWDPGTPVYGYTF

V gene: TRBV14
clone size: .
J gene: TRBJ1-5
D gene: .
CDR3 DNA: TGTGCCAGCAGCCACAAACAGGGTAATCAGCCCCAGCATTTT
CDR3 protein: CASSHKQGNQPQHF

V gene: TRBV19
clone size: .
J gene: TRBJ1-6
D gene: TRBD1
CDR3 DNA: TGTGCCACCAGGGGGCTGGGAAATTCACCCCTCCACTTT
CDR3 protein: CATRGLGNSPLHF

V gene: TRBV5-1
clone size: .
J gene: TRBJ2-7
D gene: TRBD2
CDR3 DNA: TGCGCCAGCAGCCCAGCGGGAGCGGACGAGCAGTACTTC
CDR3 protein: CASSPAGADEQYF

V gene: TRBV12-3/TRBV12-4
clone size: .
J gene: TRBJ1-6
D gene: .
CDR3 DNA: TGTGCCAGCAGTTTACTAGAGTCACCCCTCCACTTT
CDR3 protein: CASSLLESPLHF

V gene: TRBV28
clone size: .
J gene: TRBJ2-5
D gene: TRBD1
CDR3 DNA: TGTGCCAGCAGTCCTCAGACAGGGCAAGAGACCCAGTACTTC
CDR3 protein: CASSPQTGQETQYF

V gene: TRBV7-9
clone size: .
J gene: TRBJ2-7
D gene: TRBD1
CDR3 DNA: TGTGCCAGCAGCTCGATCACAGGGGTCCCCTACGAGCAGTACTTC
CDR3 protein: CASSSITGVPYEQYF

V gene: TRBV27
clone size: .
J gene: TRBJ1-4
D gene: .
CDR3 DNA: TGTGCCAGCAGTCCTTTCCTAACGGGTGAAAAACTGTTTTTT
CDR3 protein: CASSPFLTGEKLFF

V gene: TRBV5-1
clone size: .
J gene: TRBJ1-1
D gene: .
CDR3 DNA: TGCGCCAGCAGCCTTCCCGGGGATGAAGCTTTCTTT
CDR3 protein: CASSLPGDEAFF

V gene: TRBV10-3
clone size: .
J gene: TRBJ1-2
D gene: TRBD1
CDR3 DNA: TGTGCCATCAGCCGACAGGGCGACTATGGCTACACCTTC
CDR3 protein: CAISRQGDYGYTF

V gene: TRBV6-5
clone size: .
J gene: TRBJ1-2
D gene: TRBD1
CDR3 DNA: TGTGCCAGCAGTTCCATGACAGGGCACTATGGCTACACCTTC
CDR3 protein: CASSSMTGHYGYTF

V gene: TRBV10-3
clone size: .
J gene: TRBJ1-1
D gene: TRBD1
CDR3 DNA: TGTGCCATCAGTGAGGCGACAGGGATGAACACTGAAGCTTTCTTT
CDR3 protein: CAISEATGMNTEAFF

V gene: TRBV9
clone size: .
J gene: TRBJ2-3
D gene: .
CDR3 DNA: TGTGCCAGCAGCGTAGTTGTGGGAGTTCCAGATACGCAGTATTTT
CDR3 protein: CASSVVVGVPDTQYF

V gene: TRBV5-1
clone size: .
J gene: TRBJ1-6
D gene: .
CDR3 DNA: TGCGCCAGCAGCTTGGCCCCTATCAGGGGTTCCTATAATTCACCCCTCCACTTT
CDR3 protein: CASSLAPIRGSYNSPLHF

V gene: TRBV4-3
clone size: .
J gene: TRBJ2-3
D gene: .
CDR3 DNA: TGCGCCAGCAGCCAAGATAGCGGTCCTAGCACAGATACGCAGTATTTT
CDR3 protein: CASSQDSGPSTDTQYF

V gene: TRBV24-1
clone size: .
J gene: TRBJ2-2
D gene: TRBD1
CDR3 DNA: TGTGCCACCAGTGGTTGGACAGGGGGCATCGGGGAGCTGTTTTTT
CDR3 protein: CATSGWTGGIGELFF

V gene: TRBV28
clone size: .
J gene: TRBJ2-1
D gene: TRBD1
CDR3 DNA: TGTGCCAGCAGCACGGGACAGCGTTCCTACAATGAGCAGTTCTTC
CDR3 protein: CASSTGQRSYNEQFF

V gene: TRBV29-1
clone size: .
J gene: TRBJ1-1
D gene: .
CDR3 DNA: TGCAGCGTTATTCGAGGGGGAAACGAAGCTTTCTTT
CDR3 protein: CSVIRGGNEAFF

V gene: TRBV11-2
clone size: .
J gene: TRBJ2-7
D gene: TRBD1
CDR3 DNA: TGTGCCAGCAGCTTAGGACAGGGGGCGTACGAGCAGTACTTC
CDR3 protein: CASSLGQGAYEQYF

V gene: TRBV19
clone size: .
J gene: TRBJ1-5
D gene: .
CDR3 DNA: TGTGCCAGTAGTTCTTACAGTAGCAATCAGCCCCAGCATTTT
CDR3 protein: CASSSYSSNQPQHF

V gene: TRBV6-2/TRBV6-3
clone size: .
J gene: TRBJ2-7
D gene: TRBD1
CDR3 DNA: TGTGCCAGCAGTTATAGGACAGGGGGCACCTACGAGCAGTACTTC
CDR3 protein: CASSYRTGGTYEQYF

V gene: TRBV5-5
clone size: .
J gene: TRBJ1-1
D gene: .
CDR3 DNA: TGTGCCAGCAGCCGCGGCGTAGGTACTGAAGCTTTCTTT
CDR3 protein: CASSRGVGTEAFF

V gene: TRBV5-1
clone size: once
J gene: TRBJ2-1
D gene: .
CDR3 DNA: TGCGCCAGCAGCTTGGGGCTTTACAATGAGCAGTTCTTC
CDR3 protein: CASSLGLYNEQFF

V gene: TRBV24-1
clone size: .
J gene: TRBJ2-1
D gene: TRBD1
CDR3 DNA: TGTGCCACCAAACCAGGGGGCAGGGATGAGCAGTTCTTC
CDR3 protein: CATKPGGRDEQFF

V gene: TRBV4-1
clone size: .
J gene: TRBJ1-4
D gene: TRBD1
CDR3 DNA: TGCGCCAGCAGCAGGGGACAGGTCACCCGATCGGGTAATGAAAAACTGTTTTTT
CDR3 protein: CASSRGQVTRSGNEKLFF